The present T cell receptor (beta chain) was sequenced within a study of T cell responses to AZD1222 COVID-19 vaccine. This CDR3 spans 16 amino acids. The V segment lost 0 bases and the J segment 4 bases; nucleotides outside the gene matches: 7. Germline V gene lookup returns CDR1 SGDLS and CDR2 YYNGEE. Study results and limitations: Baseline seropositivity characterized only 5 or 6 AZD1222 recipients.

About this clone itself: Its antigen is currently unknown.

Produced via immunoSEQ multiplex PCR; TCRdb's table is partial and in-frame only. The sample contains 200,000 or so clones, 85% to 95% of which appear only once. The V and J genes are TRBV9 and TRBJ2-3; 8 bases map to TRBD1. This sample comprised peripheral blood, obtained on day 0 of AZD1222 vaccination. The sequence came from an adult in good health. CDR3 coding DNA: TGTGCCAGCAGCGTAGCGGACAGGGCGCTCCCAGATACGCAGTATTTT. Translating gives CASSVADRALPDTQYF.